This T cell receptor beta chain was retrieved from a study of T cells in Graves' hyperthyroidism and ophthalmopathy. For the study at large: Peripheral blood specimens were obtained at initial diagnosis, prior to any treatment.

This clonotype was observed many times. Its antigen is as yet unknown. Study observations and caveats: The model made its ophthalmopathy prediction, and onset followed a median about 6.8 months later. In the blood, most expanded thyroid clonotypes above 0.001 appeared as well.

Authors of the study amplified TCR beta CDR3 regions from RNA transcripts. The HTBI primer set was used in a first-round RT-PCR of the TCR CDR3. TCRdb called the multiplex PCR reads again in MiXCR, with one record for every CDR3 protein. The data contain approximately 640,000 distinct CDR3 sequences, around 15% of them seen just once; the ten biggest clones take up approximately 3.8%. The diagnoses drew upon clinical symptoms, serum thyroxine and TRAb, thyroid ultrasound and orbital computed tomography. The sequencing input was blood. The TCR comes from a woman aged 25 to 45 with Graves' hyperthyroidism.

As DNA, the CDR3 is TGTGCCAGTAGTTCGCGGGAGGCCTCCTACAATGAGCAGTTCTTC. Amino acid sequence: CASSSREASYNEQFF. The chain is built from TRBV19 and TRBJ2-1; TRBD2 aligns across 8 bases. With V trimmed by 5 bases and J by 0 bases, 3 bases remained unmatched. The V gene's germline CDR1 is LNHDA and CDR2 SQIVND (reference sequence). The CDR3 is 15 residues long.